This T cell receptor (beta chain) was identified in a study of blood T cell repertoires in COVID-19. Here immunoSEQ multiplex PCR was the method, and the copy in TCRdb shows in-frame clones only, minus some. The table lists tens of thousands of clones, approximately 89% of them singletons, with approximately 15% in the top ten. The germline V gene has CDR1 LGHDT and CDR2 YNNKEL (reference sequence). J lost 5 bases, V lost 4 bases, and 13 bases had no gene match. CDR3 length: 16 amino acids. The TCR comes from a woman aged 60 to 75 with active COVID-19. Sequenced input: peripheral blood. This chain connects TRBV3-1 (or the pseudogene TRBV3-2) to TRBJ2-7, with 8 bases matching TRBD1. CDR3 DNA: TGTGCCAGCAGCCGGGCCGTCGGACAGGGTACCAACGAGCAGTACTTC. Its protein is CASSRAVGQGTNEQYF.